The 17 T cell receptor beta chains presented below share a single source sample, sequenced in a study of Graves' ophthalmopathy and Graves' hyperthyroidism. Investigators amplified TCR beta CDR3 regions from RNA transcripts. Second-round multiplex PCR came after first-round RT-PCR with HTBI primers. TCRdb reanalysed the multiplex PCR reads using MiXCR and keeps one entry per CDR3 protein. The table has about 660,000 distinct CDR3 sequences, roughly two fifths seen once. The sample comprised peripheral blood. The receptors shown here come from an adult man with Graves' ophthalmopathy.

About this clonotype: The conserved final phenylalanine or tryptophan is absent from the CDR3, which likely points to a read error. CDR3 sequence: CASSLFRTSSHTDTQYC. Here the CDR3 DNA reads TGTGCCAGCAGCTTGTTCCGGACTAGCTCTCACACAGATACGCAGTATTGT. The chain is built from TRBV5-6 and TRBJ2-3, with TRBD2 matching over 8 bases. Germline V gene lookup returns CDR1 SGHDT and CDR2 YYEEEE. Trimming took 1 base from V and 2 from J; bases not matched to a gene: 9. This CDR3 spans 17 amino acids.

CDR3 sequence reads: CATSRGSGGLAGGPETQYF. As DNA, the CDR3 is TGTGCCACCAGCAGAGGCTCCGGGGGACTAGCGGGAGGGCCGGAGACCCAGTACTTC. V is TRBV15 and J is TRBJ2-5; 16 nucleotides line up with TRBD2. CDR3 length equals 19 residues. In germline, CDR1 is LNHNV, CDR2 YYDKDF (reference sequence). The junction had 10 bases not matched to a gene; V was cut back by 1 base and J by 5 bases. Based on the CDR3 plus reference TRBV15 and TRBJ2-5, the full variable domain is DAMVIQNPRYQVTQFGKPVTLSCSQTLNHNVMYWYQQKSSQAPKLLFHYYDKDFNNEADTPDNFQSRRPNTSFCFLDIRSPGLGDTAMYLCATSRGSGGLAGGPETQYFGPGTRLLVL.

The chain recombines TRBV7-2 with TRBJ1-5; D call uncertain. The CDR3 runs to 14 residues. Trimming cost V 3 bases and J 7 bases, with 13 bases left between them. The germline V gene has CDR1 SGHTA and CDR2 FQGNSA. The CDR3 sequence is CASSLGDTEQPQHF. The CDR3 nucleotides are TGTGCCAGCAGCTTGGGCGACACCGAGCAGCCCCAGCATTTT.

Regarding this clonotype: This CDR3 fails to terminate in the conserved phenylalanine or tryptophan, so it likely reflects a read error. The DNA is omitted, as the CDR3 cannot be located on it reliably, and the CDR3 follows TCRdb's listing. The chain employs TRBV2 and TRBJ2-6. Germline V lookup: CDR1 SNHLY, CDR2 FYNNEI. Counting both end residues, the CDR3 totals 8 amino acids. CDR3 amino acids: CASSEALA.

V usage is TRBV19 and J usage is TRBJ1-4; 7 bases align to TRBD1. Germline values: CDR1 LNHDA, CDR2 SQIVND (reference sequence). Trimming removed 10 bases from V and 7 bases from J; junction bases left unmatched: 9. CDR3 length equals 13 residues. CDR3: CATQGGEGEKLFF. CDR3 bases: TGTGCCACCCAGGGGGGGGAAGGTGAAAAACTGTTTTTT.

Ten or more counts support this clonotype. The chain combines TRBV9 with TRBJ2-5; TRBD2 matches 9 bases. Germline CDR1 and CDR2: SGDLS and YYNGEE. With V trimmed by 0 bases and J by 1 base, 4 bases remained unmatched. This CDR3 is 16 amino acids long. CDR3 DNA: TGTGCCAGCAGCGTAGGGCTTAGCGGGGGCCAAGAGACCCAGTACTTC. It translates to CASSVGLSGGQETQYF. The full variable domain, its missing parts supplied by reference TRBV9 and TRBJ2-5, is DSGVTQTPKHLITATGQRVTLRCSPRSGDLSVYWYQQSLDQGLQFLIQYYNGEERAKGNILERFSAQQFPDLHSELNLSSLELGDSALYFCASSVGLSGGQETQYFGPGTRLLVL.

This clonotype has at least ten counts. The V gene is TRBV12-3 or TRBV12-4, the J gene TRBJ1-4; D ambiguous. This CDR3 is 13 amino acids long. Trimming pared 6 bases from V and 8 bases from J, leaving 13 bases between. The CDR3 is CASRDVLGEKLFF. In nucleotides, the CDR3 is TGTGCCAGCAGGGACGTCCTGGGGGAAAAACTGTTTTTT.

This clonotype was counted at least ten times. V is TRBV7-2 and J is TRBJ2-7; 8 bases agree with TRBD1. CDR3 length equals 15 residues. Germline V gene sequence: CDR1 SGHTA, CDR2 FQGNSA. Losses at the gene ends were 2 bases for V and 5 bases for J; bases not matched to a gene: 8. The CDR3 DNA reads TGTGCCAGCAGCTTAACGGGGGCGACAGGGGACGAGCAGTACTTC. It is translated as CASSLTGATGDEQYF. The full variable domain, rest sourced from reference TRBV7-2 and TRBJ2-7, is GAGVSQSPSNKVTEKGKDVELRCDPISGHTALYWYRQSLGQGLEFLIYFQGNSAPDKSGLPSDRFSAERTGGSVSTLTIQRTQQEDSAVYLCASSLTGATGDEQYFGPGTRLTVT.

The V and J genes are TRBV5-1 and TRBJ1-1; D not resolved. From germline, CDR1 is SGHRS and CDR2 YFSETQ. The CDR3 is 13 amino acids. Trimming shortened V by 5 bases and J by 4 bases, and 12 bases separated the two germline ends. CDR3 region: CASSRSSPTEAFF. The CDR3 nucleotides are TGCGCCAGCAGTCGGAGTTCTCCCACTGAAGCTTTCTTT. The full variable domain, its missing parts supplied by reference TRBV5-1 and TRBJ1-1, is KAGVTQTPRYLIKTRGQQVTLSCSPISGHRSVSWYQQTPGQGLQFLFEYFSETQRNKGNFPGRFSGRQFSNSRSEMNVSTLELGDSALYLCASSRSSPTEAFFGQGTRLTVV.

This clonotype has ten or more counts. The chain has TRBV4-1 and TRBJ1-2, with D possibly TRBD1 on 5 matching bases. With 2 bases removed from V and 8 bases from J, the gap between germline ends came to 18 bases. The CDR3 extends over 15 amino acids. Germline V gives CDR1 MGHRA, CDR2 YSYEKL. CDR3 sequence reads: CASSQTDSGLLGYTF. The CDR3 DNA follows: TGCGCCAGCAGCCAAACCGACAGCGGTCTTTTGGGCTACACCTTC.

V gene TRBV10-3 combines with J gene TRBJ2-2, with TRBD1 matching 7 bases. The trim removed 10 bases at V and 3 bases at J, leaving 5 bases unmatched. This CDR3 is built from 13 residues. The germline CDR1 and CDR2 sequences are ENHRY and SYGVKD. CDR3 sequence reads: CASRGSDTGELFF. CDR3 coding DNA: TGTGCCAGCAGGGGGAGCGACACCGGGGAGCTGTTTTTT.

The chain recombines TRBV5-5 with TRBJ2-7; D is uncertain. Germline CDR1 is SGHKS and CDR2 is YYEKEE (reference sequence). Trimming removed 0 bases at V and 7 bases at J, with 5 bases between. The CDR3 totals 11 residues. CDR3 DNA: TGTGCCAGCAGCTTGGCCCAGGAGCAGTACTTC. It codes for CASSLAQEQYF.

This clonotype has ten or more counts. This CDR3 reads CASRIGSTNTGELFF. CDR3 sequence (DNA): TGTGCCAGCAGGATAGGATCAACGAACACCGGGGAGCTGTTTTTT. The chain links TRBV2 to TRBJ2-2; D is undetermined. From germline, CDR1 is SNHLY and CDR2 FYNNEI. Trimming took off 6 bases at V and 0 bases at J, with 11 bases between the two ends. This CDR3 comprises 15 residues.

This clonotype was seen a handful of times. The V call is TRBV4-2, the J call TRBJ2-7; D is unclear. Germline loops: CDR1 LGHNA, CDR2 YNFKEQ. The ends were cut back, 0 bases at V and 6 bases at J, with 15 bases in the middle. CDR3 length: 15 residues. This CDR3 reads CASSQEGSFRGEQYF. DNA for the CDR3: TGTGCCAGCAGCCAAGAGGGCTCTTTCCGCGGCGAGCAGTACTTC.

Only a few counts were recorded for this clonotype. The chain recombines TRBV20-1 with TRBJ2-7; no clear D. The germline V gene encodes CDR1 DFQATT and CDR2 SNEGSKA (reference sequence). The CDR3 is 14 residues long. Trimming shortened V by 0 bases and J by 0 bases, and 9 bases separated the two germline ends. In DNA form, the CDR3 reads TGCAGTGCTAGAGATGCGAGGACCTCCTACGAGCAGTACTTC. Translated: CSARDARTSYEQYF.

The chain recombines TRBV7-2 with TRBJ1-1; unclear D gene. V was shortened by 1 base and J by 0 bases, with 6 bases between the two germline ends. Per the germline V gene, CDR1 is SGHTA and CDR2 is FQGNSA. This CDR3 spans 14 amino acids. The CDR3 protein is CASSLDPLNTEAFF. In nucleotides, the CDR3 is TGTGCCAGCAGCTTAGACCCTTTGAACACTGAAGCTTTCTTT.

The CDR3 protein is CASSQDWQINEQYF. CDR3 nucleotide sequence: TGTGCCAGCAGCCAAGATTGGCAGATCAATGAGCAGTACTTC. This chain joins TRBV14 and TRBJ2-7, with D unresolved. Trimming cost V 0 bases and J 7 bases, with 13 bases left between them. The CDR3 consists of 14 residues. Per germline, CDR1 SGHDN and CDR2 FVKESK.